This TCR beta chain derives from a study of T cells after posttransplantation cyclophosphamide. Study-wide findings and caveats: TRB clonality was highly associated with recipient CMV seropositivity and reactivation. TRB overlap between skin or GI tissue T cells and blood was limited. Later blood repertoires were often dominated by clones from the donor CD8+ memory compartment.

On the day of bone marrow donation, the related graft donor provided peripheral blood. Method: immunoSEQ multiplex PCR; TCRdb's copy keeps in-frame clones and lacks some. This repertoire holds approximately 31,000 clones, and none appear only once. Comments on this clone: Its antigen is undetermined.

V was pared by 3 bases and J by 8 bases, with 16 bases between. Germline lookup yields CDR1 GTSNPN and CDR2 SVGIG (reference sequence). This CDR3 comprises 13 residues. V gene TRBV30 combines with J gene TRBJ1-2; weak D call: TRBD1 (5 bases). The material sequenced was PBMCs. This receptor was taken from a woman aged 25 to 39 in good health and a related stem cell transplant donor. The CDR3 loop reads CAWRNGGSLGYTF. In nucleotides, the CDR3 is TGTGCCTGGAGGAACGGGGGATCGTTGGGCTACACCTTC.